This TCR beta chain was recovered during a study of identifying expanded T cells in peripheral blood (dated by TCRdb to about 2019). Regarding the research as a whole: Separate aliquots of the same genomic DNA pool were sequenced to produce technical replicates, and four replicates were compared in pairs. Overall results and qualifications from the work: The authors expected that biological variance in healthy repertoires might rise further over much longer intervals, such as months to years. About 1.1 differentially abundant clones were flagged by the binomial model between technical replicates, whereas about 15 and 18 were flagged over around two weeks and four weeks, respectively. Variance in clone template counts between approximately 2-week samples significantly increased with total template count across all healthy donors. Both the number of clones called differentially abundant and the false-positive rate were significantly reduced by the beta-binomial model across all healthy-donor time intervals.

No immune events such as infections were documented for the healthy donors during the collection period. Healthy-donor blood repertoires served as a training cohort to calibrate time-dependent variance in a beta-binomial model of T-cell clone differential abundance. The training cohort comprised approximately 10 healthy donors, 3 female and 7 male. Donor ages ranged from about 25 to 64 years, with an average of around 43 years. Obtained from a commercial supplier, whole blood was collected from each healthy donor at three time points set two to three weeks apart. For immunosequencing, genomic DNA was extracted from whole blood that had not been sorted. The immunoSEQ Assay, which uses bias-controlled multiplex PCR amplification of genomic DNA, was used to profile TCRbeta CDR3 regions. From the authors' description of their analysis: The absolute abundance of each unique TCRbeta CDR3 region was quantified after sequences were collapsed and filtered. Differential abundance was assessed using a binomial (Fisher-equivalent) model and a beta-binomial model in which time-dependent variance fitted from healthy donors was added. Any clone with fewer than 5 combined templates was excluded, and a clone was called differentially abundant if its Benjamini-Hochberg FDR was below 0.01. Beta-binomial variance was modeled as a function of total template count across the two samples using the form v = (b*log(k)+a)^2. Drawn from immuneACCESS, this table holds only the in-frame rearrangements with V and J called that TCRdb kept. Clones are partly lost; checked studies trace under half to an unresolved V gene and leave the rest unexplained. V and J calls and clone size come straight from that table; D and trimming were deduced from the DNA. This sample gives about 78,000 clones in total; about 83% of them show up just once. About 17% of the sample lies in the top ten.

The CDR3, from cysteine to phenylalanine, totals 15 residues. Only CDR3 DNA is held: 45 bases, read in frame from base 1. V loses 3 bases at its end and J loses 4 bases; junction bases beyond the gene matches: 4. CDR1 and CDR2 (MGHRA, YSYEKL) derive from the germline V gene. About this clone itself: Its antigen has not been determined. Nothing much larger sits one base from this clone, and base qualities are not available.

The clonotype originates from a person aged 18 to 75 in good health. Material: blood. In this chain, TRBV4-1 is recombined with TRBJ2-7, and 12 junction bases match TRBD2. Here the CDR3 is given as CASSQPTSGSYEQYF. In nucleotides, the sequence is TGCGCCAGCAGCCAGCCGACTAGCGGGAGTTACGAGCAGTACTTC.